The clone carrying this T cell receptor (beta chain) has ten or more counts. Its antigen is unidentified. The data originate from a study of Graves' ophthalmopathy and Graves' hyperthyroidism. Study-wide findings and caveats: Blood also harbored most expanded thyroid clonotypes above 0.001 frequency.

Investigators amplified TCR beta CDR3 regions from RNA transcripts. The workflow started with a first-round RT-PCR run with HTBI primers and then moved on to a second-round multiplex PCR. TCRdb re-called the multiplex PCR reads with MiXCR, one entry per CDR3 protein. The sample contains about 400,000 distinct CDR3 sequences, about 18% of which appear only once. V gave up 3 bases and J gave up 0 bases, with 12 bases separating them. The CDR3 is made up of 15 amino acids. Germline-derived CDR1 and CDR2 are SGHRS and YFSETQ. Uncontrolled infections, pregnancy, lactation or other autoimmune diseases led to patient exclusion. PBMCs came from roughly 10 ml of fresh peripheral blood.

The V gene is TRBV5-1, the J gene TRBJ1-1, with D hard to call. The origin of this receptor is a woman younger than 35 with Graves' ophthalmopathy. Input material: peripheral blood. The chain's CDR3 is CASSSGITLNTEAFF. The CDR3 nucleotides read TGCGCCAGCAGCTCAGGAATCACCCTGAACACTGAAGCTTTCTTT.